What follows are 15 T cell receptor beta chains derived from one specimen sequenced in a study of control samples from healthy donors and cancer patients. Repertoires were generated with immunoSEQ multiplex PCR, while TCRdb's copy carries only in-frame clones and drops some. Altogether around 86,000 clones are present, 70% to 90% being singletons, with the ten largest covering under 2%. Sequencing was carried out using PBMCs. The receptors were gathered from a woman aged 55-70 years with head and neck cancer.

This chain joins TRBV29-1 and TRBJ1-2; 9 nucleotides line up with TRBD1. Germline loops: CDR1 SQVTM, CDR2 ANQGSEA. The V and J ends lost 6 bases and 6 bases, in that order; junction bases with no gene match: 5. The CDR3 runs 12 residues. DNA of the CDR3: TGCAGCGTAGGACAGGGGTATGATGGCTACACCTTC. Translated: CSVGQGYDGYTF.

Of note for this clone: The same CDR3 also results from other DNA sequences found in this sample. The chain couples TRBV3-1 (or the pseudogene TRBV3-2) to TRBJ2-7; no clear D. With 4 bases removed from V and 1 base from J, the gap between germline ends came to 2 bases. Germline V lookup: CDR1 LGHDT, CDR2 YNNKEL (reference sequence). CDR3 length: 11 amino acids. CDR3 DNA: TGTGCCAGCAGCCGGTCCTACGAGCAGTACTTC. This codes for CASSRSYEQYF.

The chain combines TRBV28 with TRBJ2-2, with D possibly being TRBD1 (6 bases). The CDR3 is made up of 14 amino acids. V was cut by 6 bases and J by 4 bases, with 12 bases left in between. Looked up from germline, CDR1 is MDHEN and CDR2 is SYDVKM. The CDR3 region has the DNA TGTGCCAGCAGGACAACAGGGTCCACCGGGGAGCTGTTTTTT. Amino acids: CASRTTGSTGELFF.

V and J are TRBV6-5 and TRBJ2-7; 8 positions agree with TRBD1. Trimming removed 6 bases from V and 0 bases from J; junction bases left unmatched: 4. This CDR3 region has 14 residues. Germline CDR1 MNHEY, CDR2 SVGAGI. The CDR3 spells CASSRDRFSYEQYF. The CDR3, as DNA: TGTGCCAGCAGCCGGGACAGGTTCTCCTACGAGCAGTACTTC.

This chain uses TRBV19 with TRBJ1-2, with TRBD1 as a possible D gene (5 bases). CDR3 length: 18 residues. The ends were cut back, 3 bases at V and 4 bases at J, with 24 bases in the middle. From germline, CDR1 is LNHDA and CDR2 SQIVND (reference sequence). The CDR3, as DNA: TGTGCCAGTAGTATGGACGACAGAAAAGAGGAAGCCAGCTATGGCTACACCTTC. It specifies CASSMDDRKEEASYGYTF.

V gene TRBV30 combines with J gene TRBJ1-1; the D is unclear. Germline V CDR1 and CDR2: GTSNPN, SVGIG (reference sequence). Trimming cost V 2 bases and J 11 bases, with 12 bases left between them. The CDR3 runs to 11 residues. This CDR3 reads CAWSSTSKAFF. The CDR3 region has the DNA TGTGCCTGGAGTAGCACTTCAAAGGCTTTCTTT.

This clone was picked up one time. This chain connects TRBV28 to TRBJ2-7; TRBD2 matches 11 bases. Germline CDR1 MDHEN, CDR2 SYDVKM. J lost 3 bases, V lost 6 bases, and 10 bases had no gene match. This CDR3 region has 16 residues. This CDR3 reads CASRARLAGGLYEQYF. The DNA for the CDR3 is TGTGCCAGCAGGGCCCGTCTAGCGGGAGGACTCTACGAGCAGTACTTC.

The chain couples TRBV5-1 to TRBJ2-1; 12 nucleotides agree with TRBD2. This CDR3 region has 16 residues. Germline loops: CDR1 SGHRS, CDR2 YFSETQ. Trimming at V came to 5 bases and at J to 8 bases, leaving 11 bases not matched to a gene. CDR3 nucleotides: TGCGCCAGCAGTTTTCCGACTAGCGGGAGTTTGGATGAGCAGTTCTTC. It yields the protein CASSFPTSGSLDEQFF. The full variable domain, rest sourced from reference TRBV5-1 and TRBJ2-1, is KAGVTQTPRYLIKTRGQQVTLSCSPISGHRSVSWYQQTPGQGLQFLFEYFSETQRNKGNFPGRFSGRQFSNSRSEMNVSTLELGDSALYLCASSFPTSGSLDEQFFGPGTRLTVL.

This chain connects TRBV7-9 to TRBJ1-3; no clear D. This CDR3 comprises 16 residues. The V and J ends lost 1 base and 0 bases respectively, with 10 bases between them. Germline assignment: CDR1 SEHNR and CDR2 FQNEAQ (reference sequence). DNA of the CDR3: TGTGCCAGCAGCTTAGAGGACGGGTACTCTGGAAACACCATATATTTT. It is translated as CASSLEDGYSGNTIYF.

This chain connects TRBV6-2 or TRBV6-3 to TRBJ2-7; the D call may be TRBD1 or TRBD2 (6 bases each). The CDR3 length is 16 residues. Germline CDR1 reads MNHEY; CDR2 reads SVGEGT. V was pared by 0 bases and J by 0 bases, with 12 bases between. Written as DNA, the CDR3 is TGTGCCAGCAGTTACTCGAGGGGGGAACACTCCTACGAGCAGTACTTC. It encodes CASSYSRGEHSYEQYF.

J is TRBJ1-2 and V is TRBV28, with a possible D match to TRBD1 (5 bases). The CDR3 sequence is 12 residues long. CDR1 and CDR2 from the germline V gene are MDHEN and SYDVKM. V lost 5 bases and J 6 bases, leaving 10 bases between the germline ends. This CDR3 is CASSRLGDGYTF. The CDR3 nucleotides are TGTGCCAGCAGTAGGTTAGGGGATGGCTACACCTTC.

CDR3 nucleotides: TGTGCCAGCAGTAGAATTGGGGGAGGCGAGCAGTACTTC. Its protein product is CASSRIGGGEQYF. The V gene is TRBV21-1, the J gene TRBJ2-7; the table's TRBD2 call for D was not verified on the DNA. TRBV21-1 is given as a pseudogene. The CDR3 extends over 13 amino acids.

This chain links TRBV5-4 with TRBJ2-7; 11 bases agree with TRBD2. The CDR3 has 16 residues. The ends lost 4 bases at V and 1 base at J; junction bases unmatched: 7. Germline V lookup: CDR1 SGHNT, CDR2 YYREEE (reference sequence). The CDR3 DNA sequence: TGTGCCAGCAGCCCGACCGGGACTAGCGGTTCCTACGAGCAGTACTTC. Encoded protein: CASSPTGTSGSYEQYF.

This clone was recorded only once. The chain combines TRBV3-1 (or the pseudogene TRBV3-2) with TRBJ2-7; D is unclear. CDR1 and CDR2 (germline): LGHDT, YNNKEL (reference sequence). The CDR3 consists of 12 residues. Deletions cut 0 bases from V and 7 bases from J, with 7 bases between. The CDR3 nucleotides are TGTGCCAGCAGCCAAGATCTTCGGGAGCAGTACTTC. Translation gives CASSQDLREQYF.

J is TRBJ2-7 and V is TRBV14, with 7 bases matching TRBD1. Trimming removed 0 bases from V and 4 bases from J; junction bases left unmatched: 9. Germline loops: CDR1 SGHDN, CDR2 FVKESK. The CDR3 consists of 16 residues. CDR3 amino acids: CASSQDGQANLYEQYF. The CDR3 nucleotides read TGTGCCAGCAGCCAAGATGGACAGGCTAATCTTTACGAGCAGTACTTC.